A selection of T cell receptor beta chains follows, all from one sample in a study of blood T cell repertoires in COVID-19. Sequencing used immunoSEQ multiplex PCR; TCRdb keeps in-frame clones, though not all of them. This sample has about 180,000 clones, with 88% found just once. The sample comprised PBMCs or T cells enriched from blood (not recorded which). These receptor sequences come from a woman aged 18-29 years who had recovered from COVID-19. The CDR3 runs from the conserved cysteine through the conserved F or W. Each record gives: J gene, D gene, clone size, V gene, CDR3 protein, CDR3 DNA. D genes are given only for firm matches. For some rows the clone size is stated as once, few or many, or as a class when expanded; others skip it.

TRBJ1-4 TRBD1 - TRBV10-2 CASSETGGNEKLFF TGCGCCAGCAGTGAAACAGGGGGAAATGAAAAACTGTTTTTT
TRBJ2-3 - once TRBV11-2 CASRLTDTQYF TGTGCCAGCAGACTAACCGATACGCAGTATTTT
TRBJ2-2 - few TRBV23-1 CASSAARTGGGTGELFF TGCGCCAGCTCCGCCGCCCGCACAGGGGGAGGGACCGGGGAGCTGTTTTTT
TRBJ1-5 - - TRBV30 CAWSDLKGLLNQPQHF TGTGCCTGGAGTGATTTGAAGGGGCTTCTCAATCAGCCCCAGCATTTT
TRBJ1-3 - - TRBV6-5 CASSYRGFGNTIYF TGTGCCAGCAGTTACAGGGGGTTTGGAAACACCATATATTTT
TRBJ2-7 - - TRBV2 CASSEGLEGLLEQYF TGTGCCAGCAGTGAAGGGCTAGAGGGTTTGCTCGAGCAGTACTTC
TRBJ1-2 - once TRBV7-9 CASRGEIPDGYTF TGTGCCAGCAGGGGAGAGATTCCAGATGGCTACACCTTC
TRBJ1-2 - once TRBV4-1 CASSQERGGRYGYTF TGCGCCAGCAGCCAAGAACGGGGGGGAAGGTATGGCTACACCTTC
TRBJ2-7 TRBD1 - TRBV10-3 CAISERTGSYEQYF TGTGCCATCAGTGAGCGGACAGGGAGCTACGAGCAGTACTTC
TRBJ2-5 TRBD2 - TRBV19 CASSTIAGGFQETQYF TGTGCCAGTAGTACAATAGCGGGGGGATTCCAAGAGACCCAGTACTTC
TRBJ2-1 TRBD1 once TRBV28 CASSSPGQGIVKSSYNEQFF TGTGCCAGCAGTTCTCCGGGACAGGGAATTGTTAAGAGCTCCTACAATGAGCAGTTCTTC
TRBJ1-2 TRBD1 - TRBV6-4 CASSYDRGYGYTF TGTGCCAGCAGTTATGACAGGGGCTATGGCTACACCTTC
TRBJ2-7 TRBD2 - TRBV3-1/TRBV3-2 CASSQLLAGSYEQYF TGTGCCAGCAGCCAATTGCTAGCGGGCTCCTACGAGCAGTACTTC
TRBJ1-2 - - TRBV4-3 CASSQARTFSINYGYTF TGCGCCAGCAGCCAAGCCCGAACATTTTCAATTAACTATGGCTACACCTTC
TRBJ2-3 TRBD2 - TRBV10-3 CASSSGSTPDTQYF TGTGCCTCAAGTAGCGGGAGTACGCCCGATACGCAGTATTTT
TRBJ1-1 - - TRBV19 CASSIGARGTEAFF TGTGCCAGTAGTATAGGGGCCCGGGGCACTGAAGCTTTCTTT
TRBJ2-6 - - TRBV27 CASSLSASGANVLTF TGTGCCAGCAGTTTATCGGCCTCTGGGGCCAACGTCCTGACTTTC
TRBJ2-1 - - TRBV6-4 CASSVFPPYNEQFF TGTGCCAGCAGTGTATTTCCCCCCTACAATGAGCAGTTCTTC
TRBJ1-1 TRBD1 - TRBV5-1 CASSLSGQGATPVLEAFF TGCGCCAGCAGCTTGTCAGGCCAGGGGGCCACCCCCGTTCTTGAAGCTTTCTTT
TRBJ2-1 TRBD2 once TRBV29-1 CSVSSEKTSGRREQFF TGCAGCGTCAGTAGTGAAAAGACTAGCGGGAGAAGGGAGCAGTTCTTC
TRBJ1-5 - few TRBV30 CAWTRGISNQPQHF TGTGCCTGGACTAGGGGAATTAGCAATCAGCCCCAGCATTTT
TRBJ1-1 TRBD1 few TRBV2 CAPGDRATEAFF TGTGCACCCGGGGACAGAGCTACTGAAGCTTTCTTT
TRBJ1-2 TRBD1 - TRBV5-1 CASSPDRFDGYTF TGCGCCAGCAGCCCGGACAGGTTCGATGGCTACACCTTC
TRBJ2-3 TRBD2 - TRBV7-2 CASSQQTSGADTQYF TGTGCCAGCAGTCAACAGACTAGCGGTGCAGATACGCAGTATTTT
TRBJ1-1 - - TRBV4-3 CASSQDLGTLNTEAFF TGCGCCAGCAGCCAAGATTTGGGGACTCTGAACACTGAAGCTTTCTTT
TRBJ2-5 - - TRBV7-9 CASSRRGTQETQYF TGTGCCAGCAGTCGCAGGGGAACCCAAGAGACCCAGTACTTC
TRBJ2-5 - - TRBV21-1 CASSVAGEETQYF TGTGCCAGCTCGGTAGCGGGAGAAGAGACCCAGTACTTC
TRBJ2-3 TRBD1 - TRBV11-3 CASSRAGGADTQYF TGTGCCAGCAGCAGAGCAGGGGGCGCGGATACGCAGTATTTT
TRBJ1-2 - - TRBV25-1 CASSDPDREVYGYTF TGTGCCAGCAGTGATCCGGACCGGGAGGTCTATGGCTACACCTTC
TRBJ2-1 - - TRBV2 CASTEWLGRGEAGEQFF TGTGCCAGCACCGAATGGTTGGGCAGGGGGGAGGCTGGTGAGCAGTTCTTC
TRBJ1-6 TRBD1 few TRBV2 CASSEGTGILPLHF TGTGCCAGCAGTGAAGGGACAGGCATTTTACCCCTCCACTTT
TRBJ1-1 TRBD1 - TRBV5-1 CASSLDTGGAARAFF TGCGCCAGCAGCTTGGATACAGGGGGCGCGGCGCGAGCTTTCTTT
TRBJ2-3 - - TRBV4-1 CASSQEGSTDTQYF TGCGCCAGCAGCCAAGAAGGGAGTACAGATACGCAGTATTTT
TRBJ2-2 - - TRBV10-1 CASSESWRTGELFF TGCGCCAGCAGTGAGTCTTGGAGAACCGGGGAGCTGTTTTTT
TRBJ1-1 - - TRBV25-1 CASSVSGERTEAFF TGTGCCAGCAGTGTATCAGGGGAGAGAACTGAAGCTTTCTTT
TRBJ2-7 - - TRBV5-1 CASSLAIGLTYEQYF TGCGCCAGCAGCTTGGCAATCGGACTTACCTACGAGCAGTACTTC
TRBJ2-7 - - TRBV11-2 CASSLGLTYEQYF TGTGCCAGCAGCTTAGGGCTTACCTACGAGCAGTACTTC
TRBJ1-1 TRBD1 - TRBV7-2 CASSYAGGNTEAFF TGTGCCAGCAGCTACGCAGGGGGTAACACTGAAGCTTTCTTT
TRBJ1-3 - - TRBV28 CASSLGTSSGNTIYF TGTGCCAGCAGTTTGGGGACTAGCTCTGGAAACACCATATATTTT
TRBJ1-6 - - TRBV11-2 CASISVLKISLHF TGTGCCAGCATTTCAGTGTTAAAAATATCCCTCCACTTT
TRBJ1-1 TRBD1 - TRBV5-1 CASSLNAGGTEAFF TGCGCCAGCAGCTTAAATGCAGGGGGGACTGAAGCTTTCTTT
TRBJ2-5 - - TRBV7-9 CASSSLPRGETQYF TGTGCCAGCAGCTCCCTACCCCGAGGGGAGACCCAGTACTTC
TRBJ2-1 TRBD1 - TRBV12-5 CASGPGTSWDRGENEQFF TGTGCTAGTGGTCCCGGTACGTCATGGGACAGGGGCGAGAATGAGCAGTTCTTC
TRBJ2-4 TRBD2 - TRBV28 CASSPQARASGAKNIQYF TGTGCCAGCAGTCCCCAGGCTCGGGCTAGCGGGGCCAAAAACATTCAGTACTTC
TRBJ1-6 - - TRBV30 CAWSQGSVSSPLHF TGTGCCTGGAGTCAGGGGTCGGTCAGCTCACCCCTCCACTTT
TRBJ1-3 TRBD1 - TRBV30 CAWPPRDREHRVTIYF TGTGCCTGGCCGCCACGGGACAGGGAACATAGGGTTACCATATATTTT
TRBJ2-1 TRBD2 - TRBV5-8 CASSVQLAANSYNEQFF TGTGCCAGCAGCGTCCAACTAGCGGCCAACTCCTACAATGAGCAGTTCTTC
TRBJ2-7 TRBD2 - TRBV18 CASSPASGSYEQYF TGTGCCAGCTCTCCGGCTAGCGGATCCTACGAGCAGTACTTC
TRBJ2-3 - few TRBV2 CASNSGSGTTQYF TGTGCCAGCAACAGCGGGTCGGGTACTACGCAGTATTTT